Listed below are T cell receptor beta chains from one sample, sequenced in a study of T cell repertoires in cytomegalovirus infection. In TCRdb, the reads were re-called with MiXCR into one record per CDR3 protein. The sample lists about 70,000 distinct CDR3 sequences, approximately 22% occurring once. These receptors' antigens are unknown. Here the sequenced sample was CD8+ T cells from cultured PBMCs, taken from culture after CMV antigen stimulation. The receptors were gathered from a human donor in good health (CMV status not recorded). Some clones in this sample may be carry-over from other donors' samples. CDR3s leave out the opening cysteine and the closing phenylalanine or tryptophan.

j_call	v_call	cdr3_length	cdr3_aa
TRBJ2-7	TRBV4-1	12	ASSPPDRVHEQY
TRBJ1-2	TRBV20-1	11	SARGSTGWGYT
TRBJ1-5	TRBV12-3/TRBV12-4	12	ASSPDSSNQPQH
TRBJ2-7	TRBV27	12	ASSWDRVSYEQY
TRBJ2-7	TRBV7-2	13	ASSLVQPSSYEQY
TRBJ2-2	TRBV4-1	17	ASSQDEIDREVNTGELF
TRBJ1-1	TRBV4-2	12	ASSPTELNTEAF
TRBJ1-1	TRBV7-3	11	ASSYGQNTEAF
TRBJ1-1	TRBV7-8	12	ASSFSSMNTEAF
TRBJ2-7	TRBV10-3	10	AISEIGYEQY